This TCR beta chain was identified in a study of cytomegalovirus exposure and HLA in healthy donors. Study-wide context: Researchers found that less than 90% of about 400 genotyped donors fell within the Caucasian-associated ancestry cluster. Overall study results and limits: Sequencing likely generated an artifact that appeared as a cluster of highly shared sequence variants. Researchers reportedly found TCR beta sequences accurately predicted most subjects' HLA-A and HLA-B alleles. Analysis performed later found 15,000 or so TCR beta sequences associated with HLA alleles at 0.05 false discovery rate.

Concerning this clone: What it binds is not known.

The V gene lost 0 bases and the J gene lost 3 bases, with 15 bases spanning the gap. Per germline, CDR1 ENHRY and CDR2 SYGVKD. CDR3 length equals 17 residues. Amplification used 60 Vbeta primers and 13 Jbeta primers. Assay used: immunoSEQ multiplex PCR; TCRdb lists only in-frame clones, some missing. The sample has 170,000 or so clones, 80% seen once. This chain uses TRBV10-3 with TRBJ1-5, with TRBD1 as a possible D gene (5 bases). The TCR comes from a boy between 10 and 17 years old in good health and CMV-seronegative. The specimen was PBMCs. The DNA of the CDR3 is TGTGCCATCAGTGAGTCGAAAGTCGGAGGGGACAATCAGCCCCAGCATTTT. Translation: CAISESKVGGDNQPQHF.